Below, 30 T cell receptor beta chains from the same sample are listed, as sequenced in a study of cytotoxic CD8 clonotypes in ibrutinib-treated CLL. The data were produced by immunoSEQ multiplex PCR, yet TCRdb's version contains in-frame clones alone and is incomplete. The sample yields around 330,000 clones, roughly 71% seen once. Sequencing used PBMCs, obtained after 36 months of ibrutinib treatment. The receptors stem from a human donor with chronic lymphocytic leukemia.

The V gene is TRBV25-1, the J gene TRBJ2-1, with 12 bases aligning to TRBD2. Germline CDR1 MGHDK, CDR2 SYGVNS. The trim removed 6 bases at V and 3 bases at J, leaving 0 bases unmatched. CDR3 length: 14 residues. CDR3 bases: TGTGCCAGCAGGGGACTAGCGGGCTACAATGAGCAGTTCTTC. Translating it yields CASRGLAGYNEQFF.

The count of this clone is one. The CDR3 DNA reads TGCAGCGTTGAAGAAACCGGGTACACCTACGAGCAGTACTTC. It is translated as CSVEETGYTYEQYF. The rearrangement uses TRBV29-1 and TRBJ2-7, with D uncertain. The V and J ends lost 0 bases and 2 bases respectively, with 11 bases between them. The V gene's germline CDR1 is SQVTM and CDR2 ANQGSEA. The CDR3 consists of 14 residues.

The chain uses TRBV5-1 and TRBJ1-5; D is undetermined. The CDR3 contains 17 residues. V dropped 0 bases and J dropped 3 bases, with 16 bases sitting between them. The germline gives CDR1 SGHRS, CDR2 YFSETQ. The CDR3 DNA sequence: TGCGCCAGCAGCTTGGAATTCAGGTCGGGCGTCAATCAGCCCCAGCATTTT. Translation: CASSLEFRSGVNQPQHF.

The chain employs TRBV15 and TRBJ2-3; TRBD2 agrees at 10 bases. This CDR3 has 22 amino acids. V lost 2 bases, J lost 4 bases, and 24 bases stayed unmatched. The germline V gene encodes CDR1 LNHNV and CDR2 YYDKDF (reference sequence). The CDR3 loop reads CATSRRAGGRASGRGHADTQYF. The CDR3 coding sequence is TGTGCCACCAGCAGAAGGGCTGGGGGGAGGGCTAGCGGGAGAGGACACGCAGATACGCAGTATTTT.

The chain carries TRBV6-5 and TRBJ2-7, with TRBD1 matching 9 bases. The CDR3 is made up of 13 amino acids. After removal of 4 bases from V and 5 bases from J, the junction contained 3 bases not matched to a gene. Germline V lookup: CDR1 MNHEY, CDR2 SVGAGI. The CDR3 DNA reads TGTGCCAGCAGTTTACAGGGGGCCGACGAGCAGTACTTC. Its translation is CASSLQGADEQYF.

This chain joins TRBV9 and TRBJ2-7; 7 bases fit TRBD2. Germline V lookup: CDR1 SGDLS, CDR2 YYNGEE. V shed 6 bases and J 4 bases; nucleotides not matched to a gene: 10. The CDR3 contains 14 residues. The CDR3 sequence: CASTRGSSDYEQYF. CDR3 DNA sequence: TGTGCCAGCACGCGCGGGAGTTCGGATTACGAGCAGTACTTC.

The CDR3 DNA is TGCGCCAGCAGCCAAGACCCCCGCCGCGGGGATGGGAATTCACCCCTCCACTTT. Its protein is CASSQDPRRGDGNSPLHF. The rearrangement links TRBV4-1 to TRBJ1-6, with D unresolved. V was shortened by 0 bases and J by 7 bases, with 19 bases between the two germline ends. In germline, CDR1 is MGHRA, CDR2 YSYEKL. There are 18 residues in the CDR3.

This clone was found a few times. V gene TRBV7-9 combines with J gene TRBJ1-2; 8 nucleotides align to TRBD1. The CDR3 contains 14 residues. V was clipped by 4 bases and J by 4 bases; unmatched bases: 5. CDR1 and CDR2 from the germline V gene are SEHNR and FQNEAQ (reference sequence). The CDR3 is CASSSPDRVYGYTF. CDR3 bases: TGTGCCAGCAGCTCCCCGGACAGGGTCTATGGCTACACCTTC. Full variable domain (outside the CDR3, taken from reference TRBV7-9 and TRBJ1-2): DTGVSQNPRHKITKRGQNVTFRCDPISEHNRLYWYRQTLGQGPEFLTYFQNEAQLEKSRLLSDRFSAERPKGSFSTLEIQRTEQGDSAMYLCASSSPDRVYGYTFGSGTRLTVV.

This clone was seen a few times. This CDR3 is CASSPPDRAYGYTF. The CDR3 region has the DNA TGTGCCAGCAGCCCGCCCGACAGGGCTTATGGCTACACCTTC. The V call is TRBV9, the J call TRBJ1-2; TRBD1 aligns across 7 bases. The germline V gene encodes CDR1 SGDLS and CDR2 YYNGEE. V shed 4 bases, J shed 5 bases, and the junction held 8 bases outside the gene matches. This CDR3 comprises 14 residues.

The chain couples TRBV5-1 to TRBJ1-1; no firm D call. This CDR3 comprises 13 residues. The V gene lost 2 bases and the J gene lost 1 base, with 6 bases spanning the gap. The germline V gene has CDR1 SGHRS and CDR2 YFSETQ. The DNA for the CDR3 is TGCGCCAGCAGCTTTCGGGAGAACACTGAAGCTTTCTTT. It encodes CASSFRENTEAFF.

This chain links TRBV4-1 with TRBJ1-2; TRBD1 aligns across 7 bases. This CDR3 region has 13 residues. Germline V CDR1 and CDR2: MGHRA, YSYEKL. Trimming at V came to 3 bases and at J to 4 bases, leaving 2 bases not matched to a gene. The CDR3 loop reads CASSQTGFYGYTF. The CDR3 region has the DNA TGCGCCAGCAGCCAGACAGGGTTCTATGGCTACACCTTC.

The chain is built from TRBV29-1 and TRBJ1-2, with D possibly TRBD1 on 6 matching bases. Deletions cut 3 bases from V and 4 bases from J, with 15 bases between. CDR1 and CDR2 (germline): SQVTM, ANQGSEA. The CDR3 loop spans 14 amino acids. Here the CDR3 DNA reads TGCAGCGTTGACCGGATGGACAGCCTCTATGGCTACACCTTC. This codes for CSVDRMDSLYGYTF.

The rearrangement joins TRBV7-2 to TRBJ2-5, with 15 positions matching TRBD2. There are 16 residues in the CDR3. V lost 3 bases, J lost 6 bases, and 5 bases stayed unmatched. CDR1 SGHTA and CDR2 FQGNSA come from the germline V gene. The CDR3: CASSLGTSGGMKTQYF. CDR3 nucleotide sequence: TGTGCCAGCAGCTTGGGGACTAGCGGGGGGATGAAGACCCAGTACTTC.

DNA of the CDR3: TGTGCCAGCAGCCTAGACAGGGGGGATGAGCAGTTCTTC. Translated: CASSLDRGDEQFF. This sequence joins TRBV7-3 and TRBJ2-1; 9 bases fit TRBD1. This CDR3 has 13 residues. Trimming at V came to 5 bases and at J to 8 bases, leaving 4 bases not matched to a gene. Looked up from germline, CDR1 is SGHTA and CDR2 is FQGTGA.

This clone was counted at least ten times. V usage is TRBV19 and J usage is TRBJ1-2; D gene uncertain. Germline CDR1 is LNHDA and CDR2 is SQIVND (reference sequence). This CDR3 has 12 residues. V was pared by 4 bases and J by 4 bases, with 7 bases between. The CDR3 DNA reads TGTGCCAGTAGTAGATTGGCCTATGGCTACACCTTC. Encoded protein: CASSRLAYGYTF.

The V gene is TRBV6-5, the J gene TRBJ2-7; 7 bases align to TRBD1. The CDR3 covers 14 residues. V was pared by 2 bases and J by 5 bases, with 6 bases of the junction left unmatched. Germline V gene lookup returns CDR1 MNHEY and CDR2 SVGAGI. CDR3 protein: CASSYRDRADEQYF. The CDR3 nucleotides read TGTGCCAGCAGTTACCGCGACAGGGCGGACGAGCAGTACTTC.

The rearrangement links TRBV29-1 to TRBJ2-4, with TRBD2 matching over 7 bases. The CDR3 consists of 13 residues. From germline, CDR1 is SQVTM and CDR2 ANQGSEA. J was trimmed by 8 bases and V by 2 bases; bases with no gene match: 6. This CDR3 is CSVELWEGDIQYF. CDR3 in DNA: TGCAGCGTTGAATTGTGGGAGGGAGACATTCAGTACTTC. Full variable domain (missing parts from reference TRBV29-1 and TRBJ2-4): SAVISQKPSRDICQRGTSLTIQCQVDSQVTMMFWYRQQPGQSLTLIATANQGSEATYESGFVIDKFPISRPNLTFSTLTVSNMSPEDSSIYLCSVELWEGDIQYFGAGTRLSVL.

This sequence joins TRBV11-2 and TRBJ2-7, with TRBD2 matching 7 bases. The CDR3 loop spans 14 amino acids. The V and J ends lost 5 bases and 2 bases, in that order; junction bases with no gene match: 6. Germline lookup yields CDR1 SGHAT and CDR2 FQNNGV. The CDR3 nucleotides read TGTGCCAGCAGCCCCGCTAGCGGCCCCTACGAGCAGTACTTC. The encoded protein is CASSPASGPYEQYF.

In DNA form, the CDR3 reads TGTGCCAGCAGGCCCAGGGCCGGGGATACGCAGTATTTT. This gives the protein CASRPRAGDTQYF. This chain connects TRBV6-5 to TRBJ2-3, with D possibly matching TRBD1 (5 bases). Per the germline V gene, CDR1 is MNHEY and CDR2 is SVGAGI. The V gene lost 6 bases and the J gene lost 6 bases, with 13 bases spanning the gap. There are 13 residues in the CDR3.

The J gene is TRBJ1-2, the V gene TRBV2; 8 bases are a match to TRBD1. The CDR3 is 13 residues long. V trimming: 8 bases; J trimming: 2 bases; junction bases outside the gene matches: 4. Per the germline V gene, CDR1 is SNHLY and CDR2 is FYNNEI. This CDR3 is CASRGQGNYGYTF. CDR3 coding DNA: TGTGCCAGCCGCGGACAGGGCAACTATGGCTACACCTTC.

This chain connects TRBV4-3 to TRBJ2-2, with D hard to call. This CDR3 contains 14 residues. V dropped 0 bases and J dropped 6 bases, with 8 bases sitting between them. CDR1 and CDR2 from the germline V gene are LGHNA and YSLEER. The CDR3 DNA follows: TGCGCCAGCAGCCAAGAGGAAGGAGCCGGGGAGCTGTTTTTT. Amino acids: CASSQEEGAGELFF.

This clone was seen more than once but under ten times. CDR3 protein: CSARPGNGYTF. DNA for the CDR3: TGCAGTGCTAGACCAGGGAATGGCTACACCTTC. V is TRBV20-1 and J is TRBJ1-2, with TRBD1 as a possible D gene (5 bases). The V end lost 2 bases, the J end lost 6 bases, and 7 bases lay between the germline ends. Germline CDR1 is DFQATT and CDR2 is SNEGSKA (reference sequence). This CDR3 has 11 residues.

This chain joins TRBV28 and TRBJ2-7; 8 nucleotides agree with TRBD1. Germline loops: CDR1 MDHEN, CDR2 SYDVKM. The CDR3 runs 14 residues. V was clipped by 6 bases and J by 4 bases; unmatched bases: 8. In DNA, the CDR3 is TGTGCCAGCAGGACCGGGACAGGCGCTTACGAGCAGTACTTC. It translates to CASRTGTGAYEQYF.

This clone was counted once. The chain couples TRBV10-3 to TRBJ1-5; 7 bases are shared with TRBD1. Germline CDR1 reads ENHRY; CDR2 reads SYGVKD. The length of the CDR3 is 18 residues. V lost 2 bases, J lost 3 bases, and 13 bases stayed unmatched. CDR3 sequence: CAISETGAVSTANQPQHF. In nucleotides, the CDR3 is TGTGCCATCAGTGAGACAGGGGCCGTATCGACCGCCAATCAGCCCCAGCATTTT.

This clone has only a few counts. The V and J genes are TRBV7-2 and TRBJ2-2; 11 bases line up with TRBD2. Per germline, CDR1 SGHTA and CDR2 FQGNSA. Losses at the gene ends were 6 bases for V and 7 bases for J; bases not matched to a gene: 7. This CDR3 spans 15 amino acids. In nucleotides, the CDR3 is TGTGCCAGCAGATTTAGCGGGAGGGGAATCGGGGAGCTGTTTTTT. Amino acid sequence: CASRFSGRGIGELFF.

The chain uses TRBV4-2 and TRBJ2-5, with TRBD2 matching 8 bases. Germline V gene sequence: CDR1 LGHNA, CDR2 YNFKEQ. This CDR3 has 16 amino acids. Unmatched junction bases numbered 7, after V lost 0 bases and J lost 4 bases. CDR3 DNA: TGTGCCAGCAGCCAAGATAAGGCGACTAGCGTAGAGACCCAGTACTTC. Translated, it gives CASSQDKATSVETQYF.

In its sample, this clone was seen a few times. The V gene is TRBV9, the J gene TRBJ1-1; no clear D. This CDR3 has 17 amino acids. Germline assignment: CDR1 SGDLS and CDR2 YYNGEE. The ends were cut back, 0 bases at V and 0 bases at J, with 15 bases in the middle. CDR3 loop: CASSVETDVSLNTEAFF. CDR3 DNA: TGTGCCAGCAGCGTAGAAACGGACGTAAGTTTGAACACTGAAGCTTTCTTT.

The chain has TRBV13 and TRBJ1-1, with D possibly TRBD1 on 5 matching bases. The V end lost 2 bases, the J end lost 11 bases, and 18 bases lay between the germline ends. The V gene's germline CDR1 is PRHDT and CDR2 FYEKMQ (reference sequence). The CDR3 is 14 amino acids. CDR3 loop: CASSLRGPTGAAFF. The CDR3 DNA sequence: TGTGCCAGCAGCTTAAGGGGTCCTACAGGTGCCGCTTTCTTT.

This chain uses TRBV20-1 with TRBJ2-7; D may be TRBD1 or TRBD2 (5 bases each). The CDR3 runs to 11 residues. The ends were cut back, 6 bases at V and 3 bases at J, with 9 bases in the middle. Germline-derived CDR1 and CDR2 are DFQATT and SNEGSKA (reference sequence). CDR3 amino acids: CSARDGYEQYF. CDR3 sequence (DNA): TGCAGTGCCCGGGACGGCTACGAGCAGTACTTC.

The chain recombines TRBV10-2 with TRBJ2-7; 7 bases are a match to TRBD1. Germline V gene lookup returns CDR1 WSHSY and CDR2 SAAADI. Trimming at V came to 0 bases and at J to 5 bases, leaving 10 bases not matched to a gene. The CDR3 contains 16 residues. DNA for the CDR3: TGCGCCAGCAGTGAGTCCGGGACAGCTGTAATCCACGAGCAGTACTTC. The encoded protein is CASSESGTAVIHEQYF.